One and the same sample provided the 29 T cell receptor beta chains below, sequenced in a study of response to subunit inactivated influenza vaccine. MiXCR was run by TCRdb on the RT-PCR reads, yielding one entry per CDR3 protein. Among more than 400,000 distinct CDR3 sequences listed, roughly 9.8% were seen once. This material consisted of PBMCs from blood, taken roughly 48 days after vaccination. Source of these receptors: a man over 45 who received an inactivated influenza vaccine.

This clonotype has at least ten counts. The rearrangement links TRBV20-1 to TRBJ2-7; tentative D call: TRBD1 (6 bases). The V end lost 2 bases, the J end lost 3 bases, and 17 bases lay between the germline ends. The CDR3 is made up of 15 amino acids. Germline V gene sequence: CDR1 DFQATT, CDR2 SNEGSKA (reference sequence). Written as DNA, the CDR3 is TGCAGTGCTAGAACCCCACAGGGATGGGACTACGAGCAGTACTTC. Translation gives CSARTPQGWDYEQYF.

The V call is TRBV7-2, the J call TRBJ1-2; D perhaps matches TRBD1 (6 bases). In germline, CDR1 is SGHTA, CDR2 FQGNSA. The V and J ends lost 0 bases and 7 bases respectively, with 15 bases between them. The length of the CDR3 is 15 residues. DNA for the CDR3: TGTGCCAGCAGCTTAGCAGGTCAGGGGCGCGGTGGCTACACCTTC. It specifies CASSLAGQGRGGYTF.

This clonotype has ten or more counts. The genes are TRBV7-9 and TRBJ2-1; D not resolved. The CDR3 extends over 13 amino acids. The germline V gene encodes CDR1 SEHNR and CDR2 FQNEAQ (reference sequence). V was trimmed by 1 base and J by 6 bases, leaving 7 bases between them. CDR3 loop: CASSLDSFNEQFF. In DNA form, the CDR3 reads TGTGCCAGCAGCTTAGACAGCTTCAATGAGCAGTTCTTC.

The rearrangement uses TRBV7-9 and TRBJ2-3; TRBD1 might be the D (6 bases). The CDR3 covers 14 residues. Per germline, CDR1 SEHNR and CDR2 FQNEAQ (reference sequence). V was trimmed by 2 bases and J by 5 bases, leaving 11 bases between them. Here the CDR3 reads CASSLTGMEDTQYF. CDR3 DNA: TGTGCCAGCAGCTTAACAGGGATGGAAGATACGCAGTATTTT.

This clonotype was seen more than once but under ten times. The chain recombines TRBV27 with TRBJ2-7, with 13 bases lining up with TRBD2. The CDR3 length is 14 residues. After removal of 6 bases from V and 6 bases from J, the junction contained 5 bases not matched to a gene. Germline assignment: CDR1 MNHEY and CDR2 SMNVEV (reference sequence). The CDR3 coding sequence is TGTGCCAGCAGCACCGGGACTAGCGGGGTCGAGCAGTACTTC. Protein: CASSTGTSGVEQYF.

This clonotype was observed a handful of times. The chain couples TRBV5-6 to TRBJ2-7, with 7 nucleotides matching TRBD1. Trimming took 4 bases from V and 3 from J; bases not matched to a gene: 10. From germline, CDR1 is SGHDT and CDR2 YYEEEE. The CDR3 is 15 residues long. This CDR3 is CASSPIPGQYYEQYF. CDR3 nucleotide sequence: TGTGCCAGCAGCCCAATCCCGGGACAGTACTACGAGCAGTACTTC.

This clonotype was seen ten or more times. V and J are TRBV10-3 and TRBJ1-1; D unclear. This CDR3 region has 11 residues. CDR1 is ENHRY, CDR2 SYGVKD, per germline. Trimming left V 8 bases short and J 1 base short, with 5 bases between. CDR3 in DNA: TGTGCCATCTCAGAGAACACTGAAGCTTTCTTT. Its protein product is CAISENTEAFF.

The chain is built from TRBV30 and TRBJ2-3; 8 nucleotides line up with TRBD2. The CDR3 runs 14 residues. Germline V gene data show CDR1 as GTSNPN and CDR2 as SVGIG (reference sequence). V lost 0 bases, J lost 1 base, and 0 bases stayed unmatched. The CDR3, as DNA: TGTGCCTGGAGTGTAGCGGGAGGCACAGATACGCAGTATTTT. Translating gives CAWSVAGGTDTQYF. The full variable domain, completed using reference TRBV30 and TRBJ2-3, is SQTIHQWPATLVQPVGSPLSLECTVEGTSNPNLYWYRQAAGRGLQLLFYSVGIGQISSEVPQNLSASRPQDRQFILSSKKLLLSDSGFYLCAWSVAGGTDTQYFGPGTRLTVL.

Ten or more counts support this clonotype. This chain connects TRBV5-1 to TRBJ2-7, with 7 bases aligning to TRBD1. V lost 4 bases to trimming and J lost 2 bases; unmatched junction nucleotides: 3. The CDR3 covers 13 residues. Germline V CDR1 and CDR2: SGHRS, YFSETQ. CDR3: CASSKGQPYEQYF. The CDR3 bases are TGCGCCAGCAGCAAGGGACAGCCCTACGAGCAGTACTTC. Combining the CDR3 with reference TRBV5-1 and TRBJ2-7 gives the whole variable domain KAGVTQTPRYLIKTRGQQVTLSCSPISGHRSVSWYQQTPGQGLQFLFEYFSETQRNKGNFPGRFSGRQFSNSRSEMNVSTLELGDSALYLCASSKGQPYEQYFGPGTRLTVT.

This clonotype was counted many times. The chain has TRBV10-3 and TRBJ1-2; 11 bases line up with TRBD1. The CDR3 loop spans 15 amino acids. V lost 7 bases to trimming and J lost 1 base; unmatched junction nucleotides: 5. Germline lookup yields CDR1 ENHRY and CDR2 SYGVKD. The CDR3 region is CAITRGTGGNYGYTF. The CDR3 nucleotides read TGTGCCATCACAAGGGGGACAGGGGGTAACTATGGCTACACCTTC.

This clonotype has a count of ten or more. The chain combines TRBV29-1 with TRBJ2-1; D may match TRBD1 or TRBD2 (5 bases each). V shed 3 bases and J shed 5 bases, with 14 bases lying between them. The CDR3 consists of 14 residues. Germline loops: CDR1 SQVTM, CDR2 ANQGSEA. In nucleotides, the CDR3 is TGCAGCGTTGAGTACCGGGACGGGAACAATGAGCAGTTCTTC. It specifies CSVEYRDGNNEQFF.

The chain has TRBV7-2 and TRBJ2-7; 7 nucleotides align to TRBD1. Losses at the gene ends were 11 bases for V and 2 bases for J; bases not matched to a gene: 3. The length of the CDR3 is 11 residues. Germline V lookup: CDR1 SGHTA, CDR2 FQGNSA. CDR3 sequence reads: CARRGPYEQYF. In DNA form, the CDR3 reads TGTGCCCGAAGGGGGCCCTACGAGCAGTACTTC.

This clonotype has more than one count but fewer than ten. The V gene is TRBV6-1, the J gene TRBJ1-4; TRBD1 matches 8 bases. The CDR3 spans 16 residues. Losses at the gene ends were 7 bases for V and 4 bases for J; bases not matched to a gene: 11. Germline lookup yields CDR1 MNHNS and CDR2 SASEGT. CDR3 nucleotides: TGTGCCAGCAAAGGAACCCGGACAGGGCTTAATGAAAAACTGTTTTTT. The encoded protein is CASKGTRTGLNEKLFF.

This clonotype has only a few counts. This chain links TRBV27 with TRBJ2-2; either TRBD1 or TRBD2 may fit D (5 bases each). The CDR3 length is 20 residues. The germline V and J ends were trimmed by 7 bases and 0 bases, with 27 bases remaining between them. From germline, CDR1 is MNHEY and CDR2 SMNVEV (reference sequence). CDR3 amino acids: CASKLYPGRRRVSNTGELFF. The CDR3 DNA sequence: TGTGCCAGCAAGCTTTACCCGGGACGGAGGCGGGTATCGAACACCGGGGAGCTGTTTTTT.

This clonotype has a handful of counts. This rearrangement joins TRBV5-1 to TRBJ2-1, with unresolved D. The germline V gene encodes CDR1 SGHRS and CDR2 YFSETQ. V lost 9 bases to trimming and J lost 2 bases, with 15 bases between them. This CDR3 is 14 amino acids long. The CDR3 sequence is CATNPDGTYNEQFF. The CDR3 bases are TGCGCCACCAATCCGGACGGCACCTACAATGAGCAGTTCTTC.

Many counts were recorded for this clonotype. CDR3 region: CASSIGAQETQYF. DNA of the CDR3: TGTGCCAGCAGCATTGGGGCCCAAGAGACCCAGTACTTC. The V and J genes are TRBV12-3 or TRBV12-4 and TRBJ2-5; possibly TRBD1 for D (5 bases). V dropped 6 bases and J dropped 1 base, with 9 bases sitting between them. This CDR3 spans 13 amino acids.

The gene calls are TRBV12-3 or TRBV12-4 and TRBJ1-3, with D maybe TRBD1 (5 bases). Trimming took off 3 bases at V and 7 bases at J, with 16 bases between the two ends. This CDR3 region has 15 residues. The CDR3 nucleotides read TGTGCCAGCAGTTTGGGGGTCCTGGGTGGGAACACCATATATTTT. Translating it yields CASSLGVLGGNTIYF.

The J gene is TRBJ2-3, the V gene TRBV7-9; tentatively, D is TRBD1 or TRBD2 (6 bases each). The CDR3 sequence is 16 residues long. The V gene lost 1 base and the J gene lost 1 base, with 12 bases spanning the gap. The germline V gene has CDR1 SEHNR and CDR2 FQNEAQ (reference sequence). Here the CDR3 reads CASSLGRGQGTDTQYF. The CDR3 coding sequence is TGTGCCAGCAGCTTAGGCCGGGGGCAGGGCACAGATACGCAGTATTTT.

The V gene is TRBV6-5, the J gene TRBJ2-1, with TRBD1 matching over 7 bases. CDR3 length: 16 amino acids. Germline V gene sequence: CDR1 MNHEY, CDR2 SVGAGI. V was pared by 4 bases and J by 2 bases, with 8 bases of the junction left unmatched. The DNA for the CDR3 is TGTGCCAGCAGTTGGATAGGGGGCGTCACCTACAATGAGCAGTTCTTC. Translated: CASSWIGGVTYNEQFF.

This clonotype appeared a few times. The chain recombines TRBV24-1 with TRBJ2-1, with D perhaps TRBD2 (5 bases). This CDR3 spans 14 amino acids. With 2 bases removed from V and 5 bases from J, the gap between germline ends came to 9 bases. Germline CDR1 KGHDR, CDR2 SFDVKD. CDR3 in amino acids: CATSDYGNHNEQFF. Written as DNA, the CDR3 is TGTGCCACCAGTGATTACGGGAATCACAATGAGCAGTTCTTC.

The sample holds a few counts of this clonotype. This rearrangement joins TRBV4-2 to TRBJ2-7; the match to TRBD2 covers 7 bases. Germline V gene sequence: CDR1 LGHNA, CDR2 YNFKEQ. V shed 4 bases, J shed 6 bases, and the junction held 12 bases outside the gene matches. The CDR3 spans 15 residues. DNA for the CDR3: TGTGCCAGCAGCCCCCCGGCGGCGGGGGATCGCGAGCAGTACTTC. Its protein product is CASSPPAAGDREQYF.

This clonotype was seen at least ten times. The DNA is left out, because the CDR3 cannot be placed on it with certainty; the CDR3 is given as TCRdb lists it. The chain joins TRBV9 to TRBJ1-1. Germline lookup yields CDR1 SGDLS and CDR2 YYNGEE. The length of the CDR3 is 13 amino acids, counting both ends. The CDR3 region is CASSVGVGTEPFF.

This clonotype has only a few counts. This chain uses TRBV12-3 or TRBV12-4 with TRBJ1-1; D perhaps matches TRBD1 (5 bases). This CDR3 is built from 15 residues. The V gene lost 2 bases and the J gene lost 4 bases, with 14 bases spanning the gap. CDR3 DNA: TGTGCCAGCAGTTTAAGGCCAGGAGGGACCACTGAAGCTTTCTTT. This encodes CASSLRPGGTTEAFF.

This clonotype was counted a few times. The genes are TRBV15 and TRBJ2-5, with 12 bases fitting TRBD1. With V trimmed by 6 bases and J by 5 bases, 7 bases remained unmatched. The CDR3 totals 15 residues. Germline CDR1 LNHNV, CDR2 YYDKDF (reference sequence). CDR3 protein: CATRPGTGGVETQYF. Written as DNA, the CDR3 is TGTGCCACCAGACCAGGGACAGGGGGCGTGGAGACCCAGTACTTC.

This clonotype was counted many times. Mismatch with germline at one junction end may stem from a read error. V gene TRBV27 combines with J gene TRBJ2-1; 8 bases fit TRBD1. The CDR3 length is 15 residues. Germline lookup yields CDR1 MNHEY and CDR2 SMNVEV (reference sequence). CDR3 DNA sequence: TGTGCCAGCAGCTTATGGGGGACAGGCTACAATGAGCAGTTCTTC. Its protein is CASSLWGTGYNEQFF.

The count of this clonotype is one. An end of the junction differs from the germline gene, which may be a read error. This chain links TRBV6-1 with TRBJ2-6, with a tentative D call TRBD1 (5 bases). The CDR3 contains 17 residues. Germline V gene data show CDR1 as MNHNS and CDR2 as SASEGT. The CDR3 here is CASSLDGYSSGANDLTF. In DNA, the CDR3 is TGTGCCAGCAGTCTTGACGGTTACTCCTCTGGGGCCAACGACCTGACTTTC.

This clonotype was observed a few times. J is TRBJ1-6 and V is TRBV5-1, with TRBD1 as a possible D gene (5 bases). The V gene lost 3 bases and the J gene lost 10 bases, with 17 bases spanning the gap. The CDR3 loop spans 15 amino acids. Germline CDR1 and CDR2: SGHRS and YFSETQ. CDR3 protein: CASSSGMAGRSPLHF. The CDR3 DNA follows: TGCGCCAGCAGCTCGGGCATGGCAGGGCGCTCACCCCTCCACTTT.

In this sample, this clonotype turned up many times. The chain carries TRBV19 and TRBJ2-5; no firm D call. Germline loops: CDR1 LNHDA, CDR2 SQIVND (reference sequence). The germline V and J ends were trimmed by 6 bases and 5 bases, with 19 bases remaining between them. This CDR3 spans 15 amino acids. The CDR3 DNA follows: TGTGCCAGTAGCCTTTACGTCGTGCCCAGGGAGACCCAGTACTTC. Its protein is CASSLYVVPRETQYF.

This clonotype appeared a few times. The CDR3 nucleotides are TGTGCCAGTAGAGGGACTAGCGGGAACAATGAGCAGTTCTTC. Encoded protein: CASRGTSGNNEQFF. The chain has TRBV6-1 and TRBJ2-1; 13 positions agree with TRBD2. This CDR3 comprises 14 residues. V lost 9 bases and J lost 5; bases outside the gene matches: 4. The germline CDR1 and CDR2 sequences are MNHNS and SASEGT.